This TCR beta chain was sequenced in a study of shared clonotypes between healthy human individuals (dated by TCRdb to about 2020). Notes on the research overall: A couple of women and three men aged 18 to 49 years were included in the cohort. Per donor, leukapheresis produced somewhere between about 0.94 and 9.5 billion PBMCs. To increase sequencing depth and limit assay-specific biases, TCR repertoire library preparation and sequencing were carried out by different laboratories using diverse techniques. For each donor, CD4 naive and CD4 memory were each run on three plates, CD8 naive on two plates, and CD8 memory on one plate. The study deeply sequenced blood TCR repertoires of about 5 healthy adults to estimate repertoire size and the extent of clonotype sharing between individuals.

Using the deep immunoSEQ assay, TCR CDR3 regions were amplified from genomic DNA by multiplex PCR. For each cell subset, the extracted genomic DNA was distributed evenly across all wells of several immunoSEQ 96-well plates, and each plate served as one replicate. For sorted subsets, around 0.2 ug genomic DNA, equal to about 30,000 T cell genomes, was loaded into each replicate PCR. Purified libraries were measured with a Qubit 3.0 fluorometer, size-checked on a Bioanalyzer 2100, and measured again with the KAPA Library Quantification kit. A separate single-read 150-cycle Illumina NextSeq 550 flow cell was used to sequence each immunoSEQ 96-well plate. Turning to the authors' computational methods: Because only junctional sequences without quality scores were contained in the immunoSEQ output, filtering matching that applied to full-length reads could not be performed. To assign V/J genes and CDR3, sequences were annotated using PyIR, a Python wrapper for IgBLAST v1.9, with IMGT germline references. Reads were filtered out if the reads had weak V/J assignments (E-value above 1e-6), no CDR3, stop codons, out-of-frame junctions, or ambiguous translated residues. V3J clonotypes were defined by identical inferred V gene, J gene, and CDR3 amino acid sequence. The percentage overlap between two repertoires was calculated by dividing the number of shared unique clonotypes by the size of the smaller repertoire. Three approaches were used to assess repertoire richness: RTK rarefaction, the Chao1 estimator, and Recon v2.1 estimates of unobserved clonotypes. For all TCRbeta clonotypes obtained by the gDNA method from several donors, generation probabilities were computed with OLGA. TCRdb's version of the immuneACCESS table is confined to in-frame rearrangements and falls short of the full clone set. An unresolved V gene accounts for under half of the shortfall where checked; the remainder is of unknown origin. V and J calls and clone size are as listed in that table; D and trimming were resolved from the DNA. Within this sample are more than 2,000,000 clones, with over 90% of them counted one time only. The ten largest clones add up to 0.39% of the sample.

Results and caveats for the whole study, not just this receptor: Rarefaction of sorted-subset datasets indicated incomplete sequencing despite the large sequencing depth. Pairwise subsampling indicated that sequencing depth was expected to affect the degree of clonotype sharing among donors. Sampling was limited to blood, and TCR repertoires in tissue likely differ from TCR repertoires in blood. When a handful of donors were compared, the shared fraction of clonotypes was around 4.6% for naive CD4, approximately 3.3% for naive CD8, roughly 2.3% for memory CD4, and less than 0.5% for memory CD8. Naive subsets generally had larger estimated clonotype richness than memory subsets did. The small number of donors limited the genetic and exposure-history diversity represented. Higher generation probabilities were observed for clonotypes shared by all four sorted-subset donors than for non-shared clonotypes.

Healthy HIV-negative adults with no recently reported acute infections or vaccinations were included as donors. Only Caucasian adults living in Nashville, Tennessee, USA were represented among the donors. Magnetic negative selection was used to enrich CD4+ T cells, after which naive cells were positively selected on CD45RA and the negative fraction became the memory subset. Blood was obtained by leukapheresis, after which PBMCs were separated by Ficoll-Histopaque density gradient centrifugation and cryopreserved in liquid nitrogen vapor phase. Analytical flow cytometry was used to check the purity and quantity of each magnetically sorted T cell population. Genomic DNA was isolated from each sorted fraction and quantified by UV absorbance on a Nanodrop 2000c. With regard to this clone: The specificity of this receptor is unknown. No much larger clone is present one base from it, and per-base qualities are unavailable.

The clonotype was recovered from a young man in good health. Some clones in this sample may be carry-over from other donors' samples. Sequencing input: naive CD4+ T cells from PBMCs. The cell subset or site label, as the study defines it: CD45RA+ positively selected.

The CDR3 protein: CASSSIGWTEAFF. At the DNA level, the sequence is TGTGCCAGCAGCTCCATAGGGTGGACTGAAGCTTTCTTT. Here the chain combines TRBV7-2 and TRBJ1-1, with the D gene too uncertain to name. As encoded in the germline V gene, CDR1 is SGHTA while CDR2 is FQGNSA. The CDR3 spans 13 residues, from the cysteine through the phenylalanine. Kept here is only the CDR3 DNA, which spans 39 bases and is read in frame from base 1. The V end loses 4 bases and the J end loses 5 bases, and a stretch of 11 bases separates them.